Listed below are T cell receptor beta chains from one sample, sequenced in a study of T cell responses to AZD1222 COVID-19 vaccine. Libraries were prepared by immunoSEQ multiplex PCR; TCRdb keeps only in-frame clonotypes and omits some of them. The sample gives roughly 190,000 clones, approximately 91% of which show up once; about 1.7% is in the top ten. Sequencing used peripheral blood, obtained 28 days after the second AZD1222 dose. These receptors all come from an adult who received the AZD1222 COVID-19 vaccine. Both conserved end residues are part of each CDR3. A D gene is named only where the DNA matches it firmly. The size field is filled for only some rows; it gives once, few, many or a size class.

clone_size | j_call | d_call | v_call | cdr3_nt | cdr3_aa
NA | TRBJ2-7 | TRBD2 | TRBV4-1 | TGCGCCAGCAGCCAAGGAGCGGGGTTCCTATCCTACGAGCAGTACTTC | CASSQGAGFLSYEQYF
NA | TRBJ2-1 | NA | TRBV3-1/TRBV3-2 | TGTGCCAGCAGCCAAGACTGGACAGAGCAGTTCTTC | CASSQDWTEQFF
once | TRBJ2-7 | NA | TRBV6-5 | TGTGCCAGCAGCGGTGACTACGAGCAGTACTTC | CASSGDYEQYF
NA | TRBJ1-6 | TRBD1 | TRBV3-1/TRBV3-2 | TGTGCCAGCAGCCTCCGGGACAGAAATTCACCCCTCCACTTT | CASSLRDRNSPLHF
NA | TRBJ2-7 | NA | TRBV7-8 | TGTGCCAGCAGCTCTCGGAGGGACAGACCCTACGAGCAGTACTTC | CASSSRRDRPYEQYF
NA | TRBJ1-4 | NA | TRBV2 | TGTGCCAGCAGTGAAGGCGTACGGGGTAGGAGAAATGAAAAACTGTTTTTT | CASSEGVRGRRNEKLFF
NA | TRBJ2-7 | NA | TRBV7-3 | TGTGCCAGCAGCTTAAGCGTCTCCTACGAGCAGTACTTC | CASSLSVSYEQYF
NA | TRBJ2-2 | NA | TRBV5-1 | TGCGCCAGCAGCTCGTCAGGAGAGCTGTTTTTT | CASSSSGELFF
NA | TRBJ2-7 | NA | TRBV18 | TGTGCCAGCTCCCCAGGGTACGAGCAGTACTTC | CASSPGYEQYF
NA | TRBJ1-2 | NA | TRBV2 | TGTGCCAGCAGTGGGACGGACTGGACGGCTAACTATGGCTACACCTTC | CASSGTDWTANYGYTF
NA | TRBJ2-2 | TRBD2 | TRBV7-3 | TGTGCCAGCAGCCTCGGACTAGCGGGAACGGGGGAGCTGTTTTTT | CASSLGLAGTGELFF
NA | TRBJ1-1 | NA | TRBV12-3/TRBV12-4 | TGTGCCAGCAGGCTATCAGGGTCTGAAGCTTTCTTT | CASRLSGSEAFF
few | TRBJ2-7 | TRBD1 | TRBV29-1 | TGCAGCGTTGCGGGACAGGGTATCGGCTACGAGCAGTACTTC | CSVAGQGIGYEQYF
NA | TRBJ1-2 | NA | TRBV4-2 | TGTGCCAGCAGCCAAGACGGATCTGGGCCCTATGGCTACACCTTC | CASSQDGSGPYGYTF
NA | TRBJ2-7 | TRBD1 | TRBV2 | TGTGCCAGCCGTATGTTTGGGACAGCTGGCTACGAGCAGTACTTC | CASRMFGTAGYEQYF
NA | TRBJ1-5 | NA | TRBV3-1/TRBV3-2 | TGTGCCAGCAGCCAATCCGCAGGGATTCAGCCCCAGCATTTT | CASSQSAGIQPQHF
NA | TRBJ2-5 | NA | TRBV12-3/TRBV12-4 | TGTGCCAGCAGTAGGGCCCTAAACCAGACCCAGTACTTC | CASSRALNQTQYF
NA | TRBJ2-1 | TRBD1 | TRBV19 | TGTGCCAGTAGTAAGGGACAGAACTCCTACAATGAGCAGTTCTTC | CASSKGQNSYNEQFF
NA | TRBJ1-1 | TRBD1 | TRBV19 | TGTGCCAGTAGTCTGGGACAGGGTTGGACTGAAGCTTTCTTT | CASSLGQGWTEAFF
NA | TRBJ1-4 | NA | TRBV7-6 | TGTGCCAGCAGCTTAAGGATCCAGGACGGGAGAGAAAAACTGTTTTTT | CASSLRIQDGREKLFF
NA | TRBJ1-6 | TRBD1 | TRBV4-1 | TGCGCCAGCAGCCTCCCACAGGGGAAGGATTCACCCCTCCACTTT | CASSLPQGKDSPLHF
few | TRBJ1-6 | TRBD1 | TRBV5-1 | TGCGCCAGCAGCTTCGGGACAGGGGAGCCCTCACCCCTCCACTTT | CASSFGTGEPSPLHF
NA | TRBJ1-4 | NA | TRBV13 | TGTGCCAGCAGCCGCCGACTGGTCGGTGACGAAAAACTGTTTTTT | CASSRRLVGDEKLFF
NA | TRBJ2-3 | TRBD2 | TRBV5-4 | TGTGCCAGCAGCTACACGGGACTAGAGGGGGTTACTCAGTATTTT | CASSYTGLEGVTQYF
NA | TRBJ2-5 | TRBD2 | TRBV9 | TGTGCCAGCAGCGCGTTCGGGACTAGCGGGAAAGAGACCCAGTACTTC | CASSAFGTSGKETQYF
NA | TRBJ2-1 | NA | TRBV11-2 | TGTGCCAGCAGCCCGAGACAGGGAGGGAGCAATGAGCAGTTCTTC | CASSPRQGGSNEQFF
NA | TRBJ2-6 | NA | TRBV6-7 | TGTGCCCGACGGACGGCGCTTGGGGGGGCCAACGTCCTGACTTTC | CARRTALGGANVLTF
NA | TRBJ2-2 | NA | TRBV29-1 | TGCAGCGTTCAAGGAATTCCCGGGGAGCTGTTTTTT | CSVQGIPGELFF